This section outlines one T cell receptor beta chain sequence together with its context. One to two pinch biopsies were taken from the rectum during colonoscopy. After removal of 2 bases from V and 0 bases from J, the junction contained 15 bases not matched to a gene. The CDR3 has 21 amino acids. CDR1 MNHEY and CDR2 SMNVEV come from the germline V gene (reference sequence). This sample was included in a study of pediatric ulcerative colitis. Data came from immunoSEQ multiplex PCR; TCRdb stores just in-frame clones and leaves some out. The sample consists of 44,000 or so clones, roughly 79% of them appearing once.

The sample consisted of gut tissue. The sequence was obtained from a girl aged 10 to 17 with moderate ulcerative colitis. The chain recombines TRBV27 with TRBJ1-6; 8 nucleotides line up with TRBD1. The CDR3 spells CASSLPGAGTGDSSYNSPLHF. In DNA form, the CDR3 reads TGTGCCAGCAGTTTACCGGGCGCCGGGACAGGCGATAGCTCCTATAATTCACCCCTCCACTTT.